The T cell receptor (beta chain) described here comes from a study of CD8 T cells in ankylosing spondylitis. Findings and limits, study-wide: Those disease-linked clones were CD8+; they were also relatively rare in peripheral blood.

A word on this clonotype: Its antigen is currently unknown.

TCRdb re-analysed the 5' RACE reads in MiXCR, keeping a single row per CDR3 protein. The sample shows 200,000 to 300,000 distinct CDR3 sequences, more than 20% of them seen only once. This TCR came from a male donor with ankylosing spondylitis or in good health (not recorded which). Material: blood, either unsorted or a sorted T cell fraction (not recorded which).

Here the CDR3 reads CSAPPSTNEKLFF. Written as DNA, the CDR3 is TGCAGTGCCCCGCCCTCAACTAATGAAAAACTGTTTTTT. The chain links TRBV20-1 to TRBJ1-4; unclear D gene. The CDR3 consists of 13 residues. The germline CDR1 and CDR2 sequences are DFQATT and SNEGSKA (reference sequence). The V end was cut by 6 bases, the J end by 0 bases, with 8 bases between.